Below, 15 T cell receptor beta chains from the same sample are listed, as sequenced in a study of Tregs in tolerant kidney transplant recipients. Sequencing was performed with immunoSEQ multiplex PCR; in TCRdb, only in-frame clones are kept and a portion is missing. The table lists some 88,000 clones, over 85% of them singletons. Input material: CD8+ T cells from blood. These TCRs come from a human donor in good health.

This chain links TRBV2 with TRBJ2-4, with D uncertain. Trimming left V 10 bases short and J 12 bases short, with 13 bases between. In germline, CDR1 is SNHLY, CDR2 FYNNEI. This CDR3 contains 10 residues. DNA for the CDR3: TGTGCCACCGAAGGGCCATCTCAGTACTTC. It is translated as CATEGPSQYF.

This rearrangement joins TRBV5-4 to TRBJ1-2; perhaps TRBD1 as D (6 bases). The V end lost 2 bases, the J end lost 0 bases, and 11 bases lay between the germline ends. The CDR3 is made up of 15 amino acids. Germline-derived CDR1 and CDR2 are SGHNT and YYREEE (reference sequence). CDR3 in amino acids: CASSFMDRANYGYTF. The CDR3 DNA sequence: TGTGCCAGCAGCTTTATGGACAGAGCTAACTATGGCTACACCTTC.

The chain joins TRBV7-9 to TRBJ2-7; D might be TRBD2 (6 bases). V was pared by 0 bases and J by 1 base, with 19 bases between. This CDR3 has 18 residues. Per the germline V gene, CDR1 is SEHNR and CDR2 is FQNEAQ (reference sequence). The CDR3 loop is CASSLAPIRASESYEQYF. Written as DNA, the CDR3 is TGTGCCAGCAGCTTAGCGCCCATTAGGGCTAGCGAATCCTACGAGCAGTACTTC.

CDR3: CASSFYRTGNTEAFF. The DNA for the CDR3 is TGTGCCAGCAGCTTTTACCGGACAGGAAACACTGAAGCTTTCTTT. This chain connects TRBV5-4 to TRBJ1-1, with TRBD1 matching over 7 bases. The trim removed 2 bases at V and 2 bases at J, leaving 6 bases unmatched. The CDR3 length is 15 residues. Germline V gives CDR1 SGHNT, CDR2 YYREEE (reference sequence).

The V and J genes are TRBV19 and TRBJ1-1; unclear D gene. V lost 5 bases to trimming and J lost 5 bases, with 15 bases between them. The CDR3 sequence is 14 residues long. Germline CDR1 and CDR2: LNHDA and SQIVND (reference sequence). Here the CDR3 DNA reads TGTGCCAGTAGTGGTCCGCGGCGGGTGACTGAAGCTTTCTTT. It codes for CASSGPRRVTEAFF.

The chain is built from TRBV9 and TRBJ2-1; 10 nucleotides agree with TRBD2. CDR3 size: 14 residues. After removal of 3 bases from V and 4 bases from J, the junction contained 1 base not matched to a gene. Germline V gene lookup returns CDR1 SGDLS and CDR2 YYNGEE. The CDR3, as DNA: TGTGCCAGCAGCGGTAGCGGGGGGTACAATGAGCAGTTCTTC. Its translation is CASSGSGGYNEQFF.

This clone was detected once. This chain connects TRBV27 to TRBJ2-3, with D tentatively TRBD2 (5 bases). There are 14 residues in the CDR3. From germline, CDR1 is MNHEY and CDR2 SMNVEV (reference sequence). V lost 6 bases, J lost 4 bases, and 14 bases lay in between. The CDR3 region is CASRALVGADTQYF. The CDR3 DNA sequence: TGTGCCAGCAGGGCACTAGTTGGAGCAGATACGCAGTATTTT.

This clone was counted a single time. The CDR3 loop is CASSHLIGGTDTQYF. CDR3 DNA sequence: TGTGCCAGCAGCCATTTGATCGGGGGCACAGATACGCAGTATTTT. J is TRBJ2-3 and V is TRBV11-2; the D gene is possibly TRBD2 (5 bases). Germline loops: CDR1 SGHAT, CDR2 FQNNGV. V was pared by 5 bases and J by 1 base, with 13 bases between. The CDR3 consists of 15 residues.

The rearrangement uses TRBV7-9 and TRBJ2-7; D is perhaps TRBD1 (6 bases). Looked up from germline, CDR1 is SEHNR and CDR2 is FQNEAQ (reference sequence). The V gene lost 5 bases and the J gene lost 1 base, with 9 bases spanning the gap. This CDR3 has 13 residues. The CDR3 protein is CASSHRESYEQYF. In DNA, the CDR3 is TGTGCCAGCAGCCACAGGGAGTCCTACGAGCAGTACTTC.

This clone has just one count. This chain joins TRBV15 and TRBJ2-5; 8 bases are shared with TRBD1. V lost 3 bases to trimming and J lost 7 bases; unmatched junction nucleotides: 10. Germline lookup yields CDR1 LNHNV and CDR2 YYDKDF (reference sequence). The CDR3 consists of 15 residues. The DNA of the CDR3 is TGTGCCACCAGCAGCTTGGGACAGGACCCGGGGACCCAGTACTTC. The encoded protein is CATSSLGQDPGTQYF.

This chain links TRBV19 with TRBJ2-7; no clear D. V lost 4 bases and J lost 3, with 10 bases in between. This CDR3 comprises 13 residues. Germline values: CDR1 LNHDA, CDR2 SQIVND (reference sequence). The CDR3: CASSTGRLYEQYF. CDR3 DNA sequence: TGTGCCAGTAGTACCGGCCGTCTCTACGAGCAGTACTTC.

The V and J genes are TRBV5-6 and TRBJ2-7; weak D call: TRBD2 (6 bases). Germline values: CDR1 SGHDT, CDR2 YYEEEE. Trimming removed 0 bases from V and 3 bases from J, with 13 bases in between. The CDR3 length is 15 residues. This CDR3 reads CASSLVEGSGYEQYF. Written as DNA, the CDR3 is TGTGCCAGCAGCTTGGTGGAGGGGTCTGGCTACGAGCAGTACTTC.

The CDR3 reads CASSLDSSNQPQHF. CDR3 coding DNA: TGTGCCAGCAGTCTGGACAGCAGCAATCAGCCCCAGCATTTT. The V gene is TRBV7-4, the J gene TRBJ1-5; tentative D call: TRBD1 (6 bases). This CDR3 is 14 amino acids long. Germline assignment: CDR1 SGHVT and CDR2 SQSDAQ. V was clipped by 6 bases and J by 1 base, with 10 bases between them.

This clone was found once. J is TRBJ2-2 and V is TRBV30; D call uncertain. V lost 0 bases to trimming and J lost 1 base, with 12 bases between them. CDR3 length: 16 residues. CDR1 is GTSNPN and CDR2 is SVGIG in the germline V gene (reference sequence). The CDR3 DNA reads as TGTGCCTGGAGTGTACCCCCCGGGCAGAACACCGGGGAGCTGTTTTTT. Its translation: CAWSVPPGQNTGELFF.

This clone was seen a single time. The chain recombines TRBV7-9 with TRBJ1-1; maybe TRBD1 (5 bases). The CDR3 spans 14 residues. CDR1 SEHNR and CDR2 FQNEAQ come from the germline V gene (reference sequence). The germline V and J ends were trimmed by 1 base and 6 bases, with 12 bases remaining between them. The CDR3 sequence: CASSLGGMYSEAFF. The CDR3 DNA reads as TGTGCCAGCAGCTTAGGGGGGATGTATTCTGAAGCTTTCTTT.